The 25 T cell receptor beta chains below all came from one sample that was sequenced in a study of cytomegalovirus exposure and HLA in healthy donors. Here immunoSEQ multiplex PCR was the method, and the copy in TCRdb shows in-frame clones only, minus some. The table shows 150,000 to 200,000 clones, with around four fifths occurring only once. Source material: PBMCs. These receptors all stem from a man aged 30 to 45 in good health and CMV-seropositive.

V gene TRBV21-1 combines with J gene TRBJ1-1. TRBV21-1 is a recognized pseudogene. This CDR3 is built from 17 residues. The CDR3 bases are TGTGCCAGCAGCAAAGGCCCTCGGGTGTTTATGAACACTGAAGCTTTCTTT. Its protein product is CASSKGPRVFMNTEAFF.

The chain is built from TRBV7-9 and TRBJ1-2; 7 nucleotides line up with TRBD1. CDR3 size: 13 residues. CDR1 is SEHNR and CDR2 is FQNEAQ in the germline V gene (reference sequence). V was pared by 2 bases and J by 7 bases, with 4 bases of the junction left unmatched. The CDR3 region is CASSLFAGGGYTF. CDR3 nucleotide sequence: TGTGCCAGCAGCTTATTTGCAGGGGGTGGCTACACCTTC.

This clone appeared a single time. J is TRBJ2-1 and V is TRBV7-2; D may be TRBD2 (6 bases). V lost 2 bases and J 6 bases, leaving 14 bases between the germline ends. This CDR3 region has 15 residues. In germline, CDR1 is SGHTA, CDR2 FQGNSA. This CDR3 reads CASSLWRGAGNEQFF. The CDR3 DNA reads as TGTGCCAGCAGCTTATGGAGGGGTGCGGGCAATGAGCAGTTCTTC.

V usage is TRBV4-2 and J usage is TRBJ1-2, with a possible D match to TRBD1 (6 bases). The germline CDR1 and CDR2 sequences are LGHNA and YNFKEQ. V was trimmed by 4 bases and J by 6 bases, leaving 24 bases between them. The CDR3 runs 17 residues. CDR3 DNA sequence: TGTGCCAGCAGCCCGCAGACAGGCCCACCAAAATTTGATGGCTACACCTTC. Protein: CASSPQTGPPKFDGYTF.

The CDR3 loop is CASSQGGGDGYTF. The CDR3 DNA follows: TGCGCCAGCAGCCAAGGGGGCGGCGATGGCTACACCTTC. The rearrangement uses TRBV5-1 and TRBJ1-2, with 7 bases that match TRBD1. V lost 4 bases to trimming and J lost 6 bases; unmatched junction nucleotides: 6. The CDR3 spans 13 residues. CDR1 is SGHRS, CDR2 YFSETQ, per germline.

The chain employs TRBV30 and TRBJ1-4; 9 bases match TRBD1. The CDR3 is made up of 16 amino acids. Germline CDR1 is GTSNPN and CDR2 is SVGIG (reference sequence). J was trimmed by 2 bases and V by 2 bases; bases with no gene match: 6. CDR3 in DNA: TGTGCCTGGAGTCGTCCCGGGACAGGGACTAATGAAAAACTGTTTTTT. Translating it yields CAWSRPGTGTNEKLFF. The full variable domain, its missing parts supplied by reference TRBV30 and TRBJ1-4, is SQTIHQWPATLVQPVGSPLSLECTVEGTSNPNLYWYRQAAGRGLQLLFYSVGIGQISSEVPQNLSASRPQDRQFILSSKKLLLSDSGFYLCAWSRPGTGTNEKLFFGSGTQLSVL.

V is TRBV4-3 and J is TRBJ2-1; 7 bases match TRBD2. The CDR3 covers 15 residues. Per the germline V gene, CDR1 is LGHNA and CDR2 is YSLEER. Losses at the gene ends were 4 bases for V and 0 bases for J; bases not matched to a gene: 3. The CDR3 loop is CASSPTSSSYNEQFF. The CDR3 DNA is TGCGCCAGCAGCCCGACTAGCAGCTCCTACAATGAGCAGTTCTTC.

J is TRBJ2-3 and V is TRBV18; D may be TRBD2 (6 bases). CDR3 length: 15 amino acids. The germline V gene encodes CDR1 KGHSH and CDR2 LQKENI. V lost 6 bases, J lost 3 bases, and 16 bases lay in between. The CDR3 DNA follows: TGTGCCAGCTCGCGACTAGAGGTGGGAACAGATACGCAGTATTTT. This sequence encodes CASSRLEVGTDTQYF. Combining the CDR3 with reference TRBV18 and TRBJ2-3 gives the whole variable domain NAGVMQNPRHLVRRRGQEARLRCSPMKGHSHVYWYRQLPEEGLKFMVYLQKENIIDESGMPKERFSAEFPKEGPSILRIQQVVRGDSAAYFCASSRLEVGTDTQYFGPGTRLTVL.

This clone appeared a few times. The chain's CDR3 is CASSPTGNDEAFF. For the CDR3, the DNA is TGTGCCAGCAGTCCGACAGGGAATGATGAAGCTTTCTTT. V and J are TRBV6-5 and TRBJ1-1, with 7 nucleotides matching TRBD1. V lost 5 bases, J lost 7 bases, and 7 bases stayed unmatched. There are 13 residues in the CDR3. Germline values: CDR1 MNHEY, CDR2 SVGAGI.

The chain combines TRBV25-1 with TRBJ2-2, with 8 bases identical to TRBD2. V shed 4 bases, J shed 4 bases, and the junction held 8 bases outside the gene matches. This CDR3 region has 16 residues. Germline loops: CDR1 MGHDK, CDR2 SYGVNS. Here the CDR3 DNA reads TGTGCCAGCAGTGCTCTGAGCGGGGGTGGCACCGGGGAGCTGTTTTTT. It specifies CASSALSGGGTGELFF.

This clone was seen just once. The J gene is TRBJ1-1, the V gene TRBV9; possibly TRBD1 for D (5 bases). The germline V and J ends were trimmed by 0 bases and 6 bases, with 12 bases remaining between them. The germline CDR1 and CDR2 sequences are SGDLS and YYNGEE. The CDR3 loop spans 14 amino acids. Written as DNA, the CDR3 is TGTGCCAGCAGCGTAGCCCCACGGGGGGCTGAAGCTTTCTTT. This gives the protein CASSVAPRGAEAFF.

The chain links TRBV5-1 to TRBJ2-1; 8 bases align to TRBD2. J lost 2 bases, V lost 4 bases, and 5 bases had no gene match. The CDR3 has 15 amino acids. Germline-derived CDR1 and CDR2 are SGHRS and YFSETQ. The CDR3 coding sequence is TGCGCCAGCAGCGGCGGGGGGACAACCTACAATGAGCAGTTCTTC. It translates to CASSGGGTTYNEQFF.

This clone was seen more than once but under ten times. The chain has TRBV7-2 and TRBJ1-2; a weak D match, TRBD1 (5 bases). This CDR3 has 17 residues. Trimming pared 2 bases from V and 3 bases from J, leaving 19 bases between. In germline, CDR1 is SGHTA, CDR2 FQGNSA. The CDR3 DNA follows: TGTGCCAGCAGCTTATTCGGCGGGACGGCTATGGACTATGGCTACACCTTC. This gives the protein CASSLFGGTAMDYGYTF.

The chain combines TRBV5-6 with TRBJ2-5; a possible D gene is TRBD2 (7 bases). The CDR3 is 14 amino acids. Germline CDR1 SGHDT, CDR2 YYEEEE. V lost 7 bases to trimming and J lost 0 bases, with 13 bases between them. The CDR3 bases are TGTGCCAGCGAAGGGGGGGGGTACCAAGAGACCCAGTACTTC. It codes for CASEGGGYQETQYF.

This chain joins TRBV5-1 and TRBJ1-1; tentative D call: TRBD1 (5 bases). Germline V gives CDR1 SGHRS, CDR2 YFSETQ. The CDR3 has 14 amino acids. Trimming shortened V by 4 bases and J by 1 base, and 11 bases separated the two germline ends. The CDR3 bases are TGCGCCAGCAGCCTTCATCAGGGGAACACTGAAGCTTTCTTT. This encodes CASSLHQGNTEAFF.

This chain uses TRBV11-2 with TRBJ2-7; D uncertain. With 1 base removed from V and 4 bases from J, the gap between germline ends came to 8 bases. CDR3 length: 13 amino acids. The germline CDR1 and CDR2 sequences are SGHAT and FQNNGV. For the CDR3, the DNA is TGTGCCAGCAGCTTAGGTCACTCATACGAGCAGTACTTC. Encoded protein: CASSLGHSYEQYF.

This clone occurred a few times. This chain connects TRBV19 to TRBJ1-2; D is perhaps TRBD1 (6 bases). The CDR3 has 17 residues. V was clipped by 5 bases and J by 2 bases, with 21 bases between them. Per germline, CDR1 LNHDA and CDR2 SQIVND (reference sequence). Here the CDR3 DNA reads TGTGCCAGTAGTTGGATTCGGGGGGCGTATGGCAACTATGGCTACACCTTC. It yields the protein CASSWIRGAYGNYGYTF.

The rearrangement joins TRBV19 to TRBJ2-3; TRBD2 matches at 11 bases. The CDR3 extends over 13 amino acids. Germline assignment: CDR1 LNHDA and CDR2 SQIVND (reference sequence). The V segment lost 8 bases and the J segment 3 bases; nucleotides outside the gene matches: 1. CDR3 region: CASGTSGTDTQYF. CDR3 in DNA: TGTGCCAGTGGGACTAGCGGAACAGATACGCAGTATTTT.

The chain uses TRBV7-2 and TRBJ2-7; 11 bases line up with TRBD1. Germline lookup yields CDR1 SGHTA and CDR2 FQGNSA. The CDR3 contains 15 residues. The J segment lost 0 bases and the V segment lost 4 bases, leaving 2 bases of the junction unmatched. The chain's CDR3 is CASSSGTGGSYEQYF. CDR3 nucleotides: TGTGCCAGCAGCTCCGGGACAGGGGGCTCCTACGAGCAGTACTTC.

This rearrangement joins TRBV28 to TRBJ2-3; tentatively, D is TRBD1 (5 bases). Germline CDR1 is MDHEN and CDR2 is SYDVKM. The CDR3 sequence is 14 residues long. The V gene lost 3 bases and the J gene lost 4 bases, with 11 bases spanning the gap. As DNA, the CDR3 is TGTGCCAGCAGTTTCATCCAAGGGGCAGATACGCAGTATTTT. Its translation is CASSFIQGADTQYF.

This rearrangement joins TRBV5-1 to TRBJ2-5; tentative D call: TRBD2 (5 bases). The CDR3 length is 15 residues. The V end lost 4 bases, the J end lost 5 bases, and 18 bases lay between the germline ends. Germline loops: CDR1 SGHRS, CDR2 YFSETQ. In DNA form, the CDR3 reads TGCGCCAGCAGCGCCAACCGCGGGCCGTGGGAGACCCAGTACTTC. Amino acids: CASSANRGPWETQYF.

V is TRBV4-3 and J is TRBJ1-2; D not certain. V was clipped by 1 base and J by 4 bases, with 13 bases between them. This CDR3 contains 15 residues. The V gene's germline CDR1 is LGHNA and CDR2 YSLEER. CDR3 DNA sequence: TGCGCCAGCAGCCAAGGCGGGAGCGAGCTCTATGGCTACACCTTC. Translated, it gives CASSQGGSELYGYTF.

This clone occurred once. This sequence joins TRBV7-2 and TRBJ2-1; the D gene is possibly TRBD2 (5 bases). Trimming removed 3 bases at V and 8 bases at J, with 14 bases between. CDR1 is SGHTA and CDR2 is FQGNSA in the germline V gene. This CDR3 is built from 14 residues. CDR3 in DNA: TGTGCCAGCAGCTTTGGACTCCCGTTGTATGAGCAGTTCTTC. It yields the protein CASSFGLPLYEQFF. The full variable domain, in which reference TRBV7-2 and TRBJ2-1 provide the parts outside the CDR3, is GAGVSQSPSNKVTEKGKDVELRCDPISGHTALYWYRQSLGQGLEFLIYFQGNSAPDKSGLPSDRFSAERTGGSVSTLTIQRTQQEDSAVYLCASSFGLPLYEQFFGPGTRLTVL.

The V call is TRBV12-5, the J call TRBJ2-5; tentatively, D is TRBD1 (7 bases). The CDR3 is made up of 16 amino acids. Germline CDR1 is LGHNT and CDR2 is FRNRAP. Trimming stripped 0 bases from V and 5 bases from J, with 16 bases between. CDR3 nucleotide sequence: TGTGCTAGTGGTTTGGTGAGACAGGGAGGTGGGGAGACCCAGTACTTC. This translates into CASGLVRQGGGETQYF.

The chain is built from TRBV4-2 and TRBJ1-3; D is uncertain. Germline V gives CDR1 LGHNA, CDR2 YNFKEQ. V was pared by 1 base and J by 2 bases, with 9 bases between. The CDR3 runs to 15 residues. The CDR3 protein is CASSQVSSAGNTIYF. For the CDR3, the DNA is TGTGCCAGCAGCCAAGTCTCGTCGGCTGGAAACACCATATATTTT.